A selection of T cell receptor beta chains follows, all from one sample in a study of T-cell reconstitution after alpha-beta-depleted transplantation in children. One entry per CDR3 protein, called by TCRdb with MiXCR from the PCR reads. Of almost 500,000 distinct CDR3 sequences in the sample, approximately 13% are singletons; the top ten hold about 5.6%. The material was PBMCs from the stem cell graft donor, obtained from the stem cell graft. These receptors originate from a human donor who donated a stem cell graft to a child with combined immunodeficiency. CDR3s include the opening cysteine and the closing phenylalanine or tryptophan. Fields, in order: clone size, J gene, D gene, V gene, CDR3 DNA, CDR3 protein. A D gene is named only where the DNA matches it firmly. Size is stated for part of the rows, as once, few or many counts, or as a class when the clone is expanded.

clone_size: many; j_call: TRBJ2-1; d_call: TRBD2; v_call: TRBV12-3/TRBV12-4; cdr3_nt: TGTGCCAGCAGTTTTTGGACTAGCGGGAGTTTCGAGTTCTTC; cdr3_aa: CASSFWTSGSFEFF
clone_size: few; j_call: TRBJ2-2; d_call: NA; v_call: TRBV5-5; cdr3_nt: TGTGCCAGCAGCCCCACGTCAAGGACCGGGGAGCTGTTTTTT; cdr3_aa: CASSPTSRTGELFF
clone_size: NA; j_call: TRBJ1-2; d_call: NA; v_call: TRBV2; cdr3_nt: TGTGCCAGCACCGGAGCCAGATATGGCTACACCTTC; cdr3_aa: CASTGARYGYTF
clone_size: few; j_call: TRBJ2-5; d_call: NA; v_call: TRBV12-3/TRBV12-4; cdr3_nt: TGTGCCAGCAGTATGACCTTCTCCCAAGAGACCCAGTACTTC; cdr3_aa: CASSMTFSQETQYF
clone_size: many; j_call: TRBJ2-7; d_call: NA; v_call: TRBV12-3/TRBV12-4; cdr3_nt: TGTGCCAGCAGTCAAGAGGGGAATGAGCAGTACTTC; cdr3_aa: CASSQEGNEQYF
clone_size: NA; j_call: TRBJ2-2; d_call: TRBD2; v_call: TRBV6-5; cdr3_nt: TGTGCCAGCAGTTACTCAGCGGGGACCGGGGAGCTGTTTTTT; cdr3_aa: CASSYSAGTGELFF
clone_size: many; j_call: TRBJ2-2; d_call: TRBD1; v_call: TRBV29-1; cdr3_nt: TGCAGCGTCGCCGGACAGGGGGTATCCGGGGAGCTGTTTTTT; cdr3_aa: CSVAGQGVSGELFF
clone_size: NA; j_call: TRBJ2-4; d_call: NA; v_call: TRBV10-3; cdr3_nt: TGTGCCATCAGTGAGCCGGGGCTTCTAGCCAAAAACATTCAGTACTTC; cdr3_aa: CAISEPGLLAKNIQYF
clone_size: NA; j_call: TRBJ2-3; d_call: TRBD2; v_call: TRBV10-3; cdr3_nt: TGTGCCATCGCTCTGGAGCGGGGGTTCACAGATACGCAGTATTTT; cdr3_aa: CAIALERGFTDTQYF
clone_size: NA; j_call: TRBJ2-7; d_call: TRBD2; v_call: TRBV28; cdr3_nt: TGTGCCAGCAGTTCCCACGAGGCGGGAGGCTACGAGCAGTACTTC; cdr3_aa: CASSSHEAGGYEQYF
clone_size: many; j_call: TRBJ2-5; d_call: TRBD2; v_call: TRBV12-3/TRBV12-4; cdr3_nt: TGTGCCAGCAGTTTAGGCTCTCCTAGCGGGGGAACCCAAGAGACCCAGTACTTC; cdr3_aa: CASSLGSPSGGTQETQYF
clone_size: NA; j_call: TRBJ2-1; d_call: TRBD1; v_call: TRBV20-1; cdr3_nt: TGCAGTCTTGAGACAGGGAACGGCGATGAGCAGTTCTTC; cdr3_aa: CSLETGNGDEQFF
clone_size: few; j_call: TRBJ2-7; d_call: NA; v_call: TRBV20-1; cdr3_nt: TGCAGTGCTTACTTCCTAGGAAAAACCTACGAGCAGTACTTC; cdr3_aa: CSAYFLGKTYEQYF
clone_size: NA; j_call: TRBJ2-7; d_call: NA; v_call: TRBV6-2/TRBV6-3; cdr3_nt: TGTGCCAGCAGTTACTCGGTAGATCGGACAGCCTACGAGCAGTACTTC; cdr3_aa: CASSYSVDRTAYEQYF
clone_size: many; j_call: TRBJ1-6; d_call: TRBD1; v_call: TRBV15; cdr3_nt: TGTGCCACCAGCCCAGCGGACAGGCCTAATTCACCCCTCCACTTT; cdr3_aa: CATSPADRPNSPLHF
clone_size: few; j_call: TRBJ2-7; d_call: TRBD1; v_call: TRBV13; cdr3_nt: TGTGCCAGCAGCTTCCGACAGGGATGGGTGTACGAGCAGTACTTC; cdr3_aa: CASSFRQGWVYEQYF
clone_size: few; j_call: TRBJ2-7; d_call: TRBD2; v_call: TRBV5-1; cdr3_nt: TGCGCCAGCAGCGGACTAGCGGGAGGGCCAGTTGACTACGAGCAGTACTTC; cdr3_aa: CASSGLAGGPVDYEQYF
clone_size: NA; j_call: TRBJ2-7; d_call: TRBD1; v_call: TRBV18; cdr3_nt: TGTGCCAGCTCACCACCGGAACAGGGGAACGAGCAGTACTTC; cdr3_aa: CASSPPEQGNEQYF
clone_size: NA; j_call: TRBJ2-7; d_call: NA; v_call: TRBV18; cdr3_nt: TGTGCCAGCTCAGAATTACCGGGACACAGCTCCTACGAGCAGTACTTC; cdr3_aa: CASSELPGHSSYEQYF
clone_size: NA; j_call: TRBJ1-2; d_call: NA; v_call: TRBV5-1; cdr3_nt: TGCGCCAGCAGATTCTCAGGAGATGGCTACACCTTC; cdr3_aa: CASRFSGDGYTF
clone_size: few; j_call: TRBJ2-2; d_call: TRBD1; v_call: TRBV4-2; cdr3_nt: TGTGCCAGCAGCCAGGGGGGACAGGGCGCCGGGGAGCTGTTTTTT; cdr3_aa: CASSQGGQGAGELFF
clone_size: NA; j_call: TRBJ1-2; d_call: NA; v_call: TRBV12-3/TRBV12-4; cdr3_nt: TGTGCCAGCAGTTTTAGTAACCATGGCTACACCTTC; cdr3_aa: CASSFSNHGYTF
clone_size: many; j_call: TRBJ2-5; d_call: NA; v_call: TRBV27; cdr3_nt: TGTGCCAGCAGTTTGTTCGGGGACCAAGAGACCCAGTACTTC; cdr3_aa: CASSLFGDQETQYF
clone_size: few; j_call: TRBJ1-1; d_call: NA; v_call: TRBV7-3; cdr3_nt: TGTGCCAGCAGCCCGACGGGACACCTTCCCACTGAAGCTTTCTTT; cdr3_aa: CASSPTGHLPTEAFF
clone_size: NA; j_call: TRBJ2-3; d_call: TRBD2; v_call: TRBV20-1; cdr3_nt: TGCAGTGCTAGTGACGGGAGGACTCTACCAGATACGCAGTATTTT; cdr3_aa: CSASDGRTLPDTQYF
clone_size: few; j_call: TRBJ2-2; d_call: TRBD2; v_call: TRBV24-1; cdr3_nt: TGTGCCACCAGTGCCGTGGGACTAGCGGCCGGGGAGCTGTTTTTT; cdr3_aa: CATSAVGLAAGELFF
clone_size: NA; j_call: TRBJ2-5; d_call: TRBD2; v_call: TRBV10-3; cdr3_nt: TGTGCCATCAGCAACCTAGCGGGGGCCGAAGAGACCCAGTACTTC; cdr3_aa: CAISNLAGAEETQYF
clone_size: many; j_call: TRBJ2-1; d_call: TRBD2; v_call: TRBV29-1; cdr3_nt: TGCAGCGTTAGGACTAGCGGAGTAGGCAATGAGCAGTTCTTC; cdr3_aa: CSVRTSGVGNEQFF
clone_size: many; j_call: TRBJ2-3; d_call: NA; v_call: TRBV12-3/TRBV12-4; cdr3_nt: TGTGCCAGCAGTTTTTCCGGGCCCACAGATACGCAGTATTTT; cdr3_aa: CASSFSGPTDTQYF
clone_size: many; j_call: TRBJ2-1; d_call: NA; v_call: TRBV7-2; cdr3_nt: TGTGCCAGCAGCTCCCAGGGTGGCTACAATGAGCAGTTCTTC; cdr3_aa: CASSSQGGYNEQFF
clone_size: few; j_call: TRBJ2-2; d_call: NA; v_call: TRBV29-1; cdr3_nt: TGCAGCGTTGCAACAGGGAGTGCGGAATACACCGGGGAGCTGTTTTTT; cdr3_aa: CSVATGSAEYTGELFF
clone_size: many; j_call: TRBJ2-7; d_call: TRBD2; v_call: TRBV7-9; cdr3_nt: TGTGCCAGCAGCCGTCTCGGGACTAGCGCTCACTACGAGCAGTACTTC; cdr3_aa: CASSRLGTSAHYEQYF
clone_size: NA; j_call: TRBJ2-7; d_call: NA; v_call: TRBV12-3/TRBV12-4; cdr3_nt: TGTGCCAGCAGTTTAGATGGAATTCCCTACGAGCAGTACTTC; cdr3_aa: CASSLDGIPYEQYF
clone_size: NA; j_call: TRBJ2-7; d_call: TRBD2; v_call: TRBV20-1; cdr3_nt: TGCAGTGGACTAGCGGGAGGCCACGAGCAGTACTTC; cdr3_aa: CSGLAGGHEQYF
clone_size: many; j_call: TRBJ2-2; d_call: NA; v_call: TRBV29-1; cdr3_nt: TGCAGCGTTGAAGCTACGAGTCCCGGGGAGCTGTTTTTT; cdr3_aa: CSVEATSPGELFF
clone_size: NA; j_call: TRBJ2-3; d_call: TRBD2; v_call: TRBV3-1; cdr3_nt: TGTGCCAGCAGTCCTGAGGCAGCGGGACGCACAGATACGCAGTATTTT; cdr3_aa: CASSPEAAGRTDTQYF
clone_size: NA; j_call: TRBJ2-7; d_call: NA; v_call: TRBV28; cdr3_nt: TGTGCCAGCAGTCGCGCCTTTGGGACACTTAGTTACGAGCAGTACTTC; cdr3_aa: CASSRAFGTLSYEQYF
clone_size: few; j_call: TRBJ2-1; d_call: TRBD1; v_call: TRBV29-1; cdr3_nt: TGCAGCGTTACCGGGACAGGGTGGATTGGTGAGCAGTTCTTC; cdr3_aa: CSVTGTGWIGEQFF
clone_size: many; j_call: TRBJ2-7; d_call: NA; v_call: TRBV21-1; cdr3_nt: TGTGCCAGCAGCATCGGACTAGGTCCGCCGAGCGAGCAGTACTTC; cdr3_aa: CASSIGLGPPSEQYF
clone_size: few; j_call: TRBJ2-3; d_call: NA; v_call: TRBV20-1; cdr3_nt: TGCAGTGCTACCCAGCGAGGAGGGCGCACAGATACGCAGTATTTT; cdr3_aa: CSATQRGGRTDTQYF
clone_size: many; j_call: TRBJ2-4; d_call: NA; v_call: TRBV6-5; cdr3_nt: TGTGCCAGCAGTTACGGAACCGACGGGACCAAAAACATTCAGTACTTC; cdr3_aa: CASSYGTDGTKNIQYF
clone_size: few; j_call: TRBJ2-5; d_call: TRBD2; v_call: TRBV7-2; cdr3_nt: TGTGCCAGCCTGGTTAGCGGGGCAGAGACCCAGTACTTC; cdr3_aa: CASLVSGAETQYF
clone_size: many; j_call: TRBJ2-1; d_call: NA; v_call: TRBV12-3/TRBV12-4; cdr3_nt: TGTGCCAGCAGTTTAGCGGGGGGCCCCTACAATGAGCAGTTCTTC; cdr3_aa: CASSLAGGPYNEQFF
clone_size: few; j_call: TRBJ2-5; d_call: NA; v_call: TRBV6-5; cdr3_nt: TGTGCCAGCAGCGGGGGCGCGGGGACCCAGTACTTC; cdr3_aa: CASSGGAGTQYF
clone_size: few; j_call: TRBJ2-1; d_call: TRBD1; v_call: TRBV13; cdr3_nt: TGTGCCAGTCGGGACAGGGGCATAAACAATGAGCAGTTCTTC; cdr3_aa: CASRDRGINNEQFF
clone_size: many; j_call: TRBJ1-5; d_call: NA; v_call: TRBV12-3/TRBV12-4; cdr3_nt: TGTGCCAGCAGTTCCTCTGTTACAAATCAGCCCCAGCATTTT; cdr3_aa: CASSSSVTNQPQHF
clone_size: many; j_call: TRBJ2-3; d_call: TRBD1; v_call: TRBV12-3/TRBV12-4; cdr3_nt: TGTGCCAGCAGTGAGTACGTCAGGACAGGGGGGGAGACAGATACGCAGTATTTT; cdr3_aa: CASSEYVRTGGETDTQYF
clone_size: few; j_call: TRBJ2-3; d_call: NA; v_call: TRBV7-8; cdr3_nt: TGTGCCAGCAGCTCCCTCGGGGGTCCCTCCACAGATACGCAGTATTTT; cdr3_aa: CASSSLGGPSTDTQYF
clone_size: many; j_call: TRBJ2-5; d_call: NA; v_call: TRBV5-1; cdr3_nt: TGCGCCAGCAGCGTAGGACGGCTCGAGACCCAGTACTTC; cdr3_aa: CASSVGRLETQYF
clone_size: NA; j_call: TRBJ2-2; d_call: NA; v_call: TRBV18; cdr3_nt: TGTGCCAGCTCAACCGGACAGTTCTCGGTCACCGGGGAGCTGTTTTTT; cdr3_aa: CASSTGQFSVTGELFF
clone_size: few; j_call: TRBJ2-1; d_call: TRBD1; v_call: TRBV19; cdr3_nt: TGTGCCAATCGCCTGGCAGGGGGTTTTGGGACCCCCCGGGACAATGAGCAGTTCTTC; cdr3_aa: CANRLAGGFGTPRDNEQFF
clone_size: NA; j_call: TRBJ2-1; d_call: NA; v_call: TRBV7-9; cdr3_nt: TGTGCCAGCAGCTTTCAATCGCTTTACAATGAGCAGTTCTTC; cdr3_aa: CASSFQSLYNEQFF
clone_size: few; j_call: TRBJ2-7; d_call: TRBD1; v_call: TRBV6-2/TRBV6-3; cdr3_nt: TGTGCCAGCAGTTACATGGACAGGATCTACGAGCAGTACTTC; cdr3_aa: CASSYMDRIYEQYF